The source of this TCR beta chain is a study of PD-1 blockade in classical Hodgkin lymphoma. Study results and caveats: Before treatment, complete responders showed about the same diversity as newly diagnosed patients. According to reports, newly diagnosed patients had lower baseline TCR diversity than healthy donors, and relapsed/refractory patients had lower baseline TCR diversity still. A significant rise in TCR diversity by C4D1 was seen for CD4+ but not CD8+ cells.

Details on this clone: What it binds is unknown.

The CDR3 runs 15 residues. The germline gives CDR1 WNHNN, CDR2 SYGVQD (reference sequence). V was cut by 3 bases and J by 3 bases, with 15 bases left in between. All patients experienced relapse after autologous stem cell transplantation, and brentuximab vedotin exposure was variable. The assay was immunoSEQ multiplex PCR, and TCRdb's table has in-frame clones only and misses some. The sample contains tens of thousands of clones, over 70% of which appear only once. This clonotype originated in a human donor with classical Hodgkin lymphoma. This chain connects TRBV10-1 to TRBJ2-7; D may be TRBD2 (6 bases). This specimen consisted of peripheral blood mononuclear cells (PBMCs), obtained at baseline. CDR3 sequence reads: CASSDHSGALYEQYF. The CDR3 nucleotides read TGCGCCAGCAGTGACCATAGCGGAGCCCTCTACGAGCAGTACTTC.